The 30 T cell receptor beta chains given below trace back to one sample, sequenced in a study of early stage breast cancer tumors. Repertoires were generated with immunoSEQ multiplex PCR, while TCRdb's copy carries only in-frame clones and drops some. The repertoire consists of around 60,000 clones, with 70% to 80% occurring once and the leading ten covering 3% to 3.5%. Sequencing was performed on blood. The receptors here all came from a person aged 25 to 39 with breast cancer.

The chain is built from TRBV13 and TRBJ2-3; D is unclear. With 5 bases removed from V and 2 bases from J, the gap between germline ends came to 11 bases. This CDR3 has 14 amino acids. Germline loops: CDR1 PRHDT, CDR2 FYEKMQ (reference sequence). CDR3 sequence reads: CASSARSTTDTQYF. DNA of the CDR3: TGTGCCAGCAGCGCTCGGTCCACCACAGATACGCAGTATTTT.

This chain connects TRBV15 to TRBJ2-3, with D uncertain. Trimming took off 1 base at V and 2 bases at J, with 10 bases between the two ends. This CDR3 has 15 amino acids. Per the germline V gene, CDR1 is LNHNV and CDR2 is YYDKDF (reference sequence). CDR3 coding DNA: TGTGCCACCAGCAGAGTGGACGGGCCCACAGATACGCAGTATTTT. This translates into CATSRVDGPTDTQYF. Full variable domain (missing parts from reference TRBV15 and TRBJ2-3): DAMVIQNPRYQVTQFGKPVTLSCSQTLNHNVMYWYQQKSSQAPKLLFHYYDKDFNNEADTPDNFQSRRPNTSFCFLDIRSPGLGDTAMYLCATSRVDGPTDTQYFGPGTRLTVL.

This rearrangement joins TRBV30 to TRBJ2-3, with TRBD1 matching 8 bases. V shed 6 bases and J 3 bases; nucleotides not matched to a gene: 5. CDR1 and CDR2 from the germline V gene are GTSNPN and SVGIG (reference sequence). The CDR3 totals 13 residues. CDR3 loop: CACDRGATDTQYF. The CDR3 DNA reads TGTGCCTGCGACAGGGGAGCGACAGATACGCAGTATTTT.

The count of this clone is one. This chain connects TRBV14 to TRBJ1-4; D might be TRBD1 (5 bases). CDR1 is SGHDN, CDR2 FVKESK, per germline. V lost 4 bases and J 7 bases, leaving 13 bases between the germline ends. This CDR3 spans 14 amino acids. The CDR3 region has the DNA TGTGCCAGCAGCCCCCGGAGCGGGGGTGAAAAACTGTTTTTT. It codes for CASSPRSGGEKLFF.

As regards this clone: A read error may account for a junction end that differs from germline. The chain is built from TRBV7-7 and TRBJ2-5; no clear D. Germline lookup yields CDR1 SSHAT and CDR2 FNYEAQ (reference sequence). The CDR3 is 14 residues long. DNA for the CDR3: TGTGCTAGCAGCTTAGGTGGGGTCCAAGAGACCCAGTACTTC. Translated, it gives CASSLGGVQETQYF.

The chain has TRBV4-2 and TRBJ2-4; D possibly uses TRBD1 or TRBD2 (6 bases each). The CDR3 contains 17 residues. The ends were cut back, 0 bases at V and 1 base at J, with 13 bases in the middle. Germline V gene data show CDR1 as LGHNA and CDR2 as YNFKEQ. The CDR3 reads CASSQDGGGLAKNIQYF. The DNA for the CDR3 is TGTGCCAGCAGCCAAGATGGAGGGGGGCTGGCCAAAAACATTCAGTACTTC.

The chain couples TRBV6-5 to TRBJ2-3, with D perhaps matching TRBD2 (6 bases). In germline, CDR1 is MNHEY, CDR2 SVGAGI. The V end was cut by 8 bases, the J end by 1 base, with 10 bases between. This CDR3 has 13 amino acids. The CDR3 region has the DNA TGTGCCAGCTGGGAGGATGGCACAGATACGCAGTATTTT. Protein sequence: CASWEDGTDTQYF.

V is TRBV10-3 and J is TRBJ2-7, with TRBD2 matching 8 bases. The CDR3 extends over 14 amino acids. CDR1 and CDR2 (germline): ENHRY, SYGVKD. V lost 8 bases and J lost 4; bases outside the gene matches: 10. CDR3 nucleotide sequence: TGTGCCATCCGCGGGGGGCGCGGTGGTTACGAGCAGTACTTC. Encoded protein: CAIRGGRGGYEQYF.

This clone was seen only a few times. The V gene is TRBV5-4, the J gene TRBJ2-7; D is undetermined. The CDR3 runs to 13 residues. V was pared by 3 bases and J by 1 base, with 8 bases between. Germline-derived CDR1 and CDR2 are SGHNT and YYREEE (reference sequence). The DNA for the CDR3 is TGTGCCAGCAGCTCTTACAGTTCCTACGAGCAGTACTTC. It is translated as CASSSYSSYEQYF.

The V and J genes are TRBV6-6 and TRBJ2-1; D is possibly TRBD1 (6 bases). The V gene's germline CDR1 is MNHNY and CDR2 SVGAGI (reference sequence). The CDR3 covers 15 residues. V gave up 0 bases and J gave up 8 bases, with 14 bases separating them. The CDR3 sequence: CASSYSSNRVDEQFF. CDR3 DNA sequence: TGTGCCAGCAGTTACTCGAGTAACAGGGTGGATGAGCAGTTCTTC.

V usage is TRBV5-6 and J usage is TRBJ2-3; 12 bases align to TRBD2. Trimming removed 6 bases from V and 2 bases from J; junction bases left unmatched: 13. CDR1 and CDR2 from the germline V gene are SGHDT and YYEEEE. The CDR3 loop spans 18 amino acids. CDR3 DNA sequence: TGTGCCAGCACCCTCTGGTGGGCTAGCGGGAGGGACACAGATACGCAGTATTTT. Its protein is CASTLWWASGRDTDTQYF.

This clone was counted between two and nine times. The chain uses TRBV20-1 and TRBJ1-4; D is ambiguous. The CDR3 consists of 11 residues. The germline V and J ends were trimmed by 3 bases and 10 bases, with 9 bases remaining between them. The germline V gene has CDR1 DFQATT and CDR2 SNEGSKA (reference sequence). The CDR3 sequence: CSASSEGKLFF. In DNA, the CDR3 is TGCAGTGCTAGTTCAGAGGGAAAACTGTTTTTT.

By share, this clone counts as medium-sized. V usage is TRBV6-5 and J usage is TRBJ2-7; tentative D call: TRBD1 (6 bases). Germline loops: CDR1 MNHEY, CDR2 SVGAGI. The CDR3 contains 12 residues. V lost 6 bases, J lost 5 bases, and 11 bases lay in between. The CDR3 region is CASSTQGNEQYF. In DNA, the CDR3 is TGTGCCAGCAGCACACAGGGTAACGAGCAGTACTTC.

This clone was detected only a few times. The chain uses TRBV5-4 and TRBJ1-4; TRBD1 is a possible D gene (6 bases). The V gene lost 3 bases and the J gene lost 0 bases, with 9 bases spanning the gap. The CDR3 totals 15 residues. Germline values: CDR1 SGHNT, CDR2 YYREEE (reference sequence). The CDR3 nucleotides read TGTGCCAGCAGCTACAGGGCCCCAACTAATGAAAAACTGTTTTTT. Encoded protein: CASSYRAPTNEKLFF.

The chain carries TRBV11-2 and TRBJ2-1; D may match TRBD1 or TRBD2 (5 bases each). Germline V CDR1 and CDR2: SGHAT, FQNNGV. The CDR3 totals 16 residues. Trimming removed 1 base at V and 10 bases at J, with 20 bases between. The chain's CDR3 is CASSLGSQGPPGEQFF. The CDR3 bases are TGTGCCAGCAGCTTAGGATCCCAGGGACCCCCCGGGGAGCAGTTCTTC.

The chain employs TRBV5-1 and TRBJ2-7; the match to TRBD1 covers 7 bases. V shed 4 bases, J shed 5 bases, and the junction held 9 bases outside the gene matches. From germline, CDR1 is SGHRS and CDR2 YFSETQ. The CDR3 has 14 amino acids. CDR3 in amino acids: CASSSDRESHEQYF. The CDR3 DNA follows: TGCGCCAGCAGCAGTGACAGGGAGTCCCACGAGCAGTACTTC.

This chain uses TRBV18 with TRBJ2-5; D is uncertain. Trimming cost V 2 bases and J 3 bases, with 10 bases left between them. Germline V lookup: CDR1 KGHSH, CDR2 LQKENI. CDR3 length: 14 amino acids. The DNA of the CDR3 is TGTGCCAGCTCACCAGCGGACGGCAAAGAGACCCAGTACTTC. Protein sequence: CASSPADGKETQYF.

The V and J genes are TRBV7-9 and TRBJ1-4; D is uncertain. The V end lost 6 bases, the J end lost 8 bases, and 10 bases lay between the germline ends. Germline assignment: CDR1 SEHNR and CDR2 FQNEAQ (reference sequence). This CDR3 is 12 amino acids long. CDR3 nucleotide sequence: TGTGCCAGCAGACCTACGGACGAAAAACTGTTTTTT. Protein: CASRPTDEKLFF.

This clone was observed once. The chain carries TRBV5-1 and TRBJ1-2; tentative D call: TRBD1 (5 bases). The CDR3 contains 13 residues. V lost 4 bases and J 7 bases, leaving 14 bases between the germline ends. From germline, CDR1 is SGHRS and CDR2 YFSETQ. CDR3 residues: CASSVQAEGGYTF. The CDR3 DNA sequence: TGCGCCAGCAGCGTACAGGCGGAGGGTGGCTACACCTTC.

This clone was detected only a few times. The rearrangement joins TRBV6-1 to TRBJ2-4, with a tentative D call TRBD1 (6 bases). Per germline, CDR1 MNHNS and CDR2 SASEGT. V shed 4 bases and J shed 9 bases, with 16 bases lying between them. The CDR3 covers 14 residues. CDR3 sequence: CASSATGTLTIQYF. The CDR3 DNA reads as TGTGCCAGCAGTGCGACCGGGACACTAACCATTCAGTACTTC.

The chain employs TRBV19 and TRBJ2-1, with D unclear. The CDR3 runs to 17 residues. The ends were cut back, 5 bases at V and 8 bases at J, with 25 bases in the middle. Per the germline V gene, CDR1 is LNHDA and CDR2 is SQIVND (reference sequence). In nucleotides, the CDR3 is TGTGCCAGTAGTTTCCCCTTTCGTGAAGCTTTAACCCATGAGCAGTTCTTC. It translates to CASSFPFREALTHEQFF.

The chain carries TRBV4-3 and TRBJ2-1, with D perhaps TRBD2 (5 bases). The germline CDR1 and CDR2 sequences are LGHNA and YSLEER. V lost 0 bases to trimming and J lost 10 bases, with 16 bases between them. The CDR3 is made up of 15 amino acids. The DNA of the CDR3 is TGCGCCAGCAGCCAAGATGAGGGAGAGGGTCGGGAGCAGTTCTTC. This codes for CASSQDEGEGREQFF.

The CDR3 region is CASSQERQTRETQYF. DNA of the CDR3: TGCGCCAGCAGCCAAGAGCGACAGACCCGGGAGACCCAGTACTTC. The rearrangement uses TRBV4-1 and TRBJ2-5, with TRBD1 as a possible D gene (5 bases). The germline V and J ends were trimmed by 0 bases and 5 bases, with 13 bases remaining between them. Germline loops: CDR1 MGHRA, CDR2 YSYEKL. The CDR3 is 15 residues long.

CDR3 bases: TGTGCCAGTAGTCCCAGTGGAGTTAGCTCCTACAATGAGCAGTTCTTC. Translated: CASSPSGVSSYNEQFF. The J gene is TRBJ2-1, the V gene TRBV19; D is unclear. This CDR3 is 16 amino acids long. Between the trimmed V and J ends, which lost 5 bases and 0 bases, there was a span of 14 bases. Germline V gene sequence: CDR1 LNHDA, CDR2 SQIVND (reference sequence).

The chain links TRBV4-3 to TRBJ2-2; a weak D match, TRBD2 (5 bases). Germline CDR1 reads LGHNA; CDR2 reads YSLEER. The CDR3 loop spans 14 amino acids. Trimming cost V 3 bases and J 1 base, with 6 bases left between them. CDR3: CASSHGENTGELFF. As DNA, the CDR3 is TGCGCCAGCAGCCACGGGGAGAACACCGGGGAGCTGTTTTTT.

This clone was seen only once. The chain is built from TRBV30 and TRBJ2-7, with 8 bases identical to TRBD2. The V and J ends lost 2 bases and 6 bases, in that order; junction bases with no gene match: 9. Germline values: CDR1 GTSNPN, CDR2 SVGIG (reference sequence). This CDR3 has 14 residues. CDR3 in amino acids: CAWSMGLVFSEQYF. In nucleotides, the CDR3 is TGTGCCTGGAGTATGGGACTAGTCTTCTCCGAGCAGTACTTC. Full variable domain (remainder filled in from reference TRBV30 and TRBJ2-7): SQTIHQWPATLVQPVGSPLSLECTVEGTSNPNLYWYRQAAGRGLQLLFYSVGIGQISSEVPQNLSASRPQDRQFILSSKKLLLSDSGFYLCAWSMGLVFSEQYFGPGTRLTVT.

The rearrangement uses TRBV10-3 and TRBJ2-7; the D gene is possibly TRBD2 (5 bases). The CDR3 runs 13 residues. Germline V CDR1 and CDR2: ENHRY, SYGVKD. V was cut by 11 bases and J by 3 bases, with 17 bases left in between. CDR3 protein: CAAHSGESYEQYF. CDR3 nucleotides: TGTGCCGCCCACAGCGGAGAAAGCTACGAGCAGTACTTC.

The J gene is TRBJ2-1, the V gene TRBV10-2, with D unclear. Germline values: CDR1 WSHSY, CDR2 SAAADI. The CDR3 contains 11 residues. V shed 4 bases and J shed 3 bases, with 1 base lying between them. CDR3 loop: CASSVYNEQFF. CDR3 nucleotides: TGCGCCAGCAGTGTCTACAATGAGCAGTTCTTC.

With regard to this clone: Other DNA sequences in this specimen translate into the identical CDR3. J is TRBJ2-5 and V is TRBV29-1, with TRBD2 identical over 7 bases. Germline CDR1 is SQVTM and CDR2 is ANQGSEA. J lost 5 bases, V lost 3 bases, and 6 bases had no gene match. The CDR3 length is 13 residues. This CDR3 is CSVDRGRGETQYF. For the CDR3, the DNA is TGCAGCGTTGACCGCGGGAGAGGGGAGACCCAGTACTTC.

The chain uses TRBV6-5 and TRBJ1-4; TRBD1 might be the D (6 bases). The V and J ends lost 4 bases and 5 bases respectively, with 14 bases between them. The CDR3 sequence is 15 residues long. The germline CDR1 and CDR2 sequences are MNHEY and SVGAGI. This CDR3 reads CASSSWGPVNEKLFF. In nucleotides, the CDR3 is TGTGCCAGCAGTTCGTGGGGGCCCGTAAATGAAAAACTGTTTTTT.